The subject of this entry is one T cell receptor beta chain. What it recognizes is unknown. This record comes from a study of a mutant IDH1 vaccine in newly diagnosed glioma. Study summary: With temozolomide cycles, or 4-6 weeks after radiotherapy alone, vaccination was started. General study results and limits: There were vaccine-induced immune responses in more than 85% of the patients.

Repertoires were generated with immunoSEQ multiplex PCR, while TCRdb's copy carries only in-frame clones and drops some. The sample has around 60,000 clones, roughly 81% seen once; the top ten hold 5.4%. Trimming cost V 0 bases and J 5 bases; bases outside gene matches: 2. From germline, CDR1 is SGHTA and CDR2 FQGNSA. This CDR3 contains 14 residues. Specified time point: week 35, safety follow-up. The investigators gave 300 ug of mutant IDH1 20-mer peptide in each vaccine dose, together with topical imiquimod. Across weeks 1, 3, 5, 7, 11, 15, 19 and 23, patients received a vaccination each time, eight in all. Each donor presented with a new WHO grade 3 or 4 astrocytoma that tested IDH1-mutant and showed ATRX loss.

The J gene is TRBJ2-3, the V gene TRBV7-2, with 7 bases aligning to TRBD2. The sequencing here drew on PBMCs, taken from a glioma patient whose treatment included an IDH1 peptide vaccine. This clonotype was sampled from a man between 40 and 49 years old with glioma. The CDR3 loop is CASSLAGGVDTQYF. CDR3 nucleotides: TGTGCCAGCAGCTTAGCGGGAGGGGTAGATACGCAGTATTTT.